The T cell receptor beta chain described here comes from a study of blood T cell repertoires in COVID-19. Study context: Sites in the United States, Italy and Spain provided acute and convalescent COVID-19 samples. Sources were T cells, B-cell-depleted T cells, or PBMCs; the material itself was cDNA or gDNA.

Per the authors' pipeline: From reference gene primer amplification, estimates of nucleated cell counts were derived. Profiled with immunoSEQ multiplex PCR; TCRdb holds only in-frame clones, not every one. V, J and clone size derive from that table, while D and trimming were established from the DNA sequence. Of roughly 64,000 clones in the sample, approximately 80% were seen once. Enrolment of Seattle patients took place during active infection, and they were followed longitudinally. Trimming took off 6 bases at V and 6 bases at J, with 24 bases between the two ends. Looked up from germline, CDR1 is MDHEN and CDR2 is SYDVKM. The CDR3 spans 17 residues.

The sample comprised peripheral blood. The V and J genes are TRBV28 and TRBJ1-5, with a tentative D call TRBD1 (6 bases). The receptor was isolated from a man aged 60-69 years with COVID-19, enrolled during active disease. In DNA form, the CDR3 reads TGTGCCAGCAGCTCCCTTGCAGGGGCCGGACGGGTTCAGCCCCAGCATTTT. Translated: CASSSLAGAGRVQPQHF.